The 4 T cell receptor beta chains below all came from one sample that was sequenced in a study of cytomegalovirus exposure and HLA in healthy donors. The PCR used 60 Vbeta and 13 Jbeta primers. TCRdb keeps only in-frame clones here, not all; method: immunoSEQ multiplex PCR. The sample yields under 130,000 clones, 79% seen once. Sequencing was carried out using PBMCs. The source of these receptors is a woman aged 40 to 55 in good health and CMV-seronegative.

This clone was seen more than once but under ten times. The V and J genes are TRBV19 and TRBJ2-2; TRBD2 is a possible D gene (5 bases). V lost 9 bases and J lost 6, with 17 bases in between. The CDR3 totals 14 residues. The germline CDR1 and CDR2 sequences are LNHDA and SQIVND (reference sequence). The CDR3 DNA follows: TGTGCCAGCCTTCGGACGGGGAGTGCCGGGGAGCTGTTTTTT. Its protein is CASLRTGSAGELFF.

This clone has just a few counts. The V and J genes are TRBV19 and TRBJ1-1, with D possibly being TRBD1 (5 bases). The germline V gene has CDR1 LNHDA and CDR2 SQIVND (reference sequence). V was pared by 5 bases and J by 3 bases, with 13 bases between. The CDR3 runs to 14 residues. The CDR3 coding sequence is TGTGCCAGTAGTGACGAACCAGGGTACACTGAAGCTTTCTTT. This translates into CASSDEPGYTEAFF.

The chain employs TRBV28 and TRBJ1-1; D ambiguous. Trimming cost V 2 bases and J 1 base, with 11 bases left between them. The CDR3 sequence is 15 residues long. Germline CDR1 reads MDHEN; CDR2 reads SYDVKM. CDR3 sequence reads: CASSLGSTGNTEAFF. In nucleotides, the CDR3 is TGTGCCAGCAGTTTAGGTTCCACTGGGAACACTGAAGCTTTCTTT.

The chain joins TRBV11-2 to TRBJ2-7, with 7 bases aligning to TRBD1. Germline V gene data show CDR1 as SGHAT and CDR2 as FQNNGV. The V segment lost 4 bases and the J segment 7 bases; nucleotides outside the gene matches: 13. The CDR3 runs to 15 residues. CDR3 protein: CASSSVGAAGGEQYF. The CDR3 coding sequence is TGTGCCAGCAGCTCAGTAGGAGCAGCAGGGGGAGAGCAGTACTTC.